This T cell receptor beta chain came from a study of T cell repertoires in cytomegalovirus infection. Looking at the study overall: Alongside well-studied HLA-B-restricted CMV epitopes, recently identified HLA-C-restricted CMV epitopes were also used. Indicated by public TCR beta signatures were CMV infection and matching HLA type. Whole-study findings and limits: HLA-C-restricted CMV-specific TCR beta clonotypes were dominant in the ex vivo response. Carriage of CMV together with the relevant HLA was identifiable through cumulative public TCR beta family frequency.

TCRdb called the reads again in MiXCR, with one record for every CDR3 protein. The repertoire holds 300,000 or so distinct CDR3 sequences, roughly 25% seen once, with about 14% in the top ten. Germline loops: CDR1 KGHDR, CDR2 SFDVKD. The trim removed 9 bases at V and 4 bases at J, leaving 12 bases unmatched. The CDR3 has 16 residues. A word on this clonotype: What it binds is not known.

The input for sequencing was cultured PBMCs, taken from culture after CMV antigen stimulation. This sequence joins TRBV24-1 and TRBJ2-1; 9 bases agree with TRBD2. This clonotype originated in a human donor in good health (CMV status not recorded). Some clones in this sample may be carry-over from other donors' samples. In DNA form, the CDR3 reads TGTGCCACCCAACCCCGGACTAGCGTGGGGTACAATGAGCAGTTCTTC. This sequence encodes CATQPRTSVGYNEQFF.